The clone carrying this T cell receptor (beta chain) was recorded a few times. The antigen remains unidentified. Within the library, unique molecular identifiers were attached to each individual cDNA molecule. MiXCR was run by TCRdb on the RACE reads, yielding one entry per CDR3 protein. The sample comprises about 260,000 distinct CDR3 sequences, 8.6% of which are singletons, and over 2% rests with the top ten. The V and J ends lost 0 bases and 0 bases respectively, with 14 bases between them. Germline V gene sequence: CDR1 DFQATT, CDR2 SNEGSKA (reference sequence). The CDR3 totals 17 residues. The sample is drawn from a study of human T cells and chemical hapten exposure. Study context: Investigators sensitized approximately 2 cm by approximately 2 cm of upper inner arm skin with 2% DPC. Study-level results: Large CDR3 similarity clusters arose significantly more often from expanded TCRs than from controls.

The time point here: pre-sensitization, week 0. Regarding treatment: therapeutic diphenylcyclopropenone sensitization with weekly scalp DPC. Unfractionated whole blood yielded total RNA. The TCR sequence derives from a woman aged 40 to 55 with alopecia areata. Some clones in this sample may be carry-over from other donors' samples. This chain uses TRBV20-1 with TRBJ2-2; D not certain. The specimen comprised whole blood, sampled in connection with sensitization to the hapten diphenylcyclopropenone (DPC). The CDR3 reads CSARDARSFANTGELFF. The CDR3 DNA reads TGCAGTGCTAGAGATGCCAGGTCATTCGCGAACACCGGGGAGCTGTTTTTT.